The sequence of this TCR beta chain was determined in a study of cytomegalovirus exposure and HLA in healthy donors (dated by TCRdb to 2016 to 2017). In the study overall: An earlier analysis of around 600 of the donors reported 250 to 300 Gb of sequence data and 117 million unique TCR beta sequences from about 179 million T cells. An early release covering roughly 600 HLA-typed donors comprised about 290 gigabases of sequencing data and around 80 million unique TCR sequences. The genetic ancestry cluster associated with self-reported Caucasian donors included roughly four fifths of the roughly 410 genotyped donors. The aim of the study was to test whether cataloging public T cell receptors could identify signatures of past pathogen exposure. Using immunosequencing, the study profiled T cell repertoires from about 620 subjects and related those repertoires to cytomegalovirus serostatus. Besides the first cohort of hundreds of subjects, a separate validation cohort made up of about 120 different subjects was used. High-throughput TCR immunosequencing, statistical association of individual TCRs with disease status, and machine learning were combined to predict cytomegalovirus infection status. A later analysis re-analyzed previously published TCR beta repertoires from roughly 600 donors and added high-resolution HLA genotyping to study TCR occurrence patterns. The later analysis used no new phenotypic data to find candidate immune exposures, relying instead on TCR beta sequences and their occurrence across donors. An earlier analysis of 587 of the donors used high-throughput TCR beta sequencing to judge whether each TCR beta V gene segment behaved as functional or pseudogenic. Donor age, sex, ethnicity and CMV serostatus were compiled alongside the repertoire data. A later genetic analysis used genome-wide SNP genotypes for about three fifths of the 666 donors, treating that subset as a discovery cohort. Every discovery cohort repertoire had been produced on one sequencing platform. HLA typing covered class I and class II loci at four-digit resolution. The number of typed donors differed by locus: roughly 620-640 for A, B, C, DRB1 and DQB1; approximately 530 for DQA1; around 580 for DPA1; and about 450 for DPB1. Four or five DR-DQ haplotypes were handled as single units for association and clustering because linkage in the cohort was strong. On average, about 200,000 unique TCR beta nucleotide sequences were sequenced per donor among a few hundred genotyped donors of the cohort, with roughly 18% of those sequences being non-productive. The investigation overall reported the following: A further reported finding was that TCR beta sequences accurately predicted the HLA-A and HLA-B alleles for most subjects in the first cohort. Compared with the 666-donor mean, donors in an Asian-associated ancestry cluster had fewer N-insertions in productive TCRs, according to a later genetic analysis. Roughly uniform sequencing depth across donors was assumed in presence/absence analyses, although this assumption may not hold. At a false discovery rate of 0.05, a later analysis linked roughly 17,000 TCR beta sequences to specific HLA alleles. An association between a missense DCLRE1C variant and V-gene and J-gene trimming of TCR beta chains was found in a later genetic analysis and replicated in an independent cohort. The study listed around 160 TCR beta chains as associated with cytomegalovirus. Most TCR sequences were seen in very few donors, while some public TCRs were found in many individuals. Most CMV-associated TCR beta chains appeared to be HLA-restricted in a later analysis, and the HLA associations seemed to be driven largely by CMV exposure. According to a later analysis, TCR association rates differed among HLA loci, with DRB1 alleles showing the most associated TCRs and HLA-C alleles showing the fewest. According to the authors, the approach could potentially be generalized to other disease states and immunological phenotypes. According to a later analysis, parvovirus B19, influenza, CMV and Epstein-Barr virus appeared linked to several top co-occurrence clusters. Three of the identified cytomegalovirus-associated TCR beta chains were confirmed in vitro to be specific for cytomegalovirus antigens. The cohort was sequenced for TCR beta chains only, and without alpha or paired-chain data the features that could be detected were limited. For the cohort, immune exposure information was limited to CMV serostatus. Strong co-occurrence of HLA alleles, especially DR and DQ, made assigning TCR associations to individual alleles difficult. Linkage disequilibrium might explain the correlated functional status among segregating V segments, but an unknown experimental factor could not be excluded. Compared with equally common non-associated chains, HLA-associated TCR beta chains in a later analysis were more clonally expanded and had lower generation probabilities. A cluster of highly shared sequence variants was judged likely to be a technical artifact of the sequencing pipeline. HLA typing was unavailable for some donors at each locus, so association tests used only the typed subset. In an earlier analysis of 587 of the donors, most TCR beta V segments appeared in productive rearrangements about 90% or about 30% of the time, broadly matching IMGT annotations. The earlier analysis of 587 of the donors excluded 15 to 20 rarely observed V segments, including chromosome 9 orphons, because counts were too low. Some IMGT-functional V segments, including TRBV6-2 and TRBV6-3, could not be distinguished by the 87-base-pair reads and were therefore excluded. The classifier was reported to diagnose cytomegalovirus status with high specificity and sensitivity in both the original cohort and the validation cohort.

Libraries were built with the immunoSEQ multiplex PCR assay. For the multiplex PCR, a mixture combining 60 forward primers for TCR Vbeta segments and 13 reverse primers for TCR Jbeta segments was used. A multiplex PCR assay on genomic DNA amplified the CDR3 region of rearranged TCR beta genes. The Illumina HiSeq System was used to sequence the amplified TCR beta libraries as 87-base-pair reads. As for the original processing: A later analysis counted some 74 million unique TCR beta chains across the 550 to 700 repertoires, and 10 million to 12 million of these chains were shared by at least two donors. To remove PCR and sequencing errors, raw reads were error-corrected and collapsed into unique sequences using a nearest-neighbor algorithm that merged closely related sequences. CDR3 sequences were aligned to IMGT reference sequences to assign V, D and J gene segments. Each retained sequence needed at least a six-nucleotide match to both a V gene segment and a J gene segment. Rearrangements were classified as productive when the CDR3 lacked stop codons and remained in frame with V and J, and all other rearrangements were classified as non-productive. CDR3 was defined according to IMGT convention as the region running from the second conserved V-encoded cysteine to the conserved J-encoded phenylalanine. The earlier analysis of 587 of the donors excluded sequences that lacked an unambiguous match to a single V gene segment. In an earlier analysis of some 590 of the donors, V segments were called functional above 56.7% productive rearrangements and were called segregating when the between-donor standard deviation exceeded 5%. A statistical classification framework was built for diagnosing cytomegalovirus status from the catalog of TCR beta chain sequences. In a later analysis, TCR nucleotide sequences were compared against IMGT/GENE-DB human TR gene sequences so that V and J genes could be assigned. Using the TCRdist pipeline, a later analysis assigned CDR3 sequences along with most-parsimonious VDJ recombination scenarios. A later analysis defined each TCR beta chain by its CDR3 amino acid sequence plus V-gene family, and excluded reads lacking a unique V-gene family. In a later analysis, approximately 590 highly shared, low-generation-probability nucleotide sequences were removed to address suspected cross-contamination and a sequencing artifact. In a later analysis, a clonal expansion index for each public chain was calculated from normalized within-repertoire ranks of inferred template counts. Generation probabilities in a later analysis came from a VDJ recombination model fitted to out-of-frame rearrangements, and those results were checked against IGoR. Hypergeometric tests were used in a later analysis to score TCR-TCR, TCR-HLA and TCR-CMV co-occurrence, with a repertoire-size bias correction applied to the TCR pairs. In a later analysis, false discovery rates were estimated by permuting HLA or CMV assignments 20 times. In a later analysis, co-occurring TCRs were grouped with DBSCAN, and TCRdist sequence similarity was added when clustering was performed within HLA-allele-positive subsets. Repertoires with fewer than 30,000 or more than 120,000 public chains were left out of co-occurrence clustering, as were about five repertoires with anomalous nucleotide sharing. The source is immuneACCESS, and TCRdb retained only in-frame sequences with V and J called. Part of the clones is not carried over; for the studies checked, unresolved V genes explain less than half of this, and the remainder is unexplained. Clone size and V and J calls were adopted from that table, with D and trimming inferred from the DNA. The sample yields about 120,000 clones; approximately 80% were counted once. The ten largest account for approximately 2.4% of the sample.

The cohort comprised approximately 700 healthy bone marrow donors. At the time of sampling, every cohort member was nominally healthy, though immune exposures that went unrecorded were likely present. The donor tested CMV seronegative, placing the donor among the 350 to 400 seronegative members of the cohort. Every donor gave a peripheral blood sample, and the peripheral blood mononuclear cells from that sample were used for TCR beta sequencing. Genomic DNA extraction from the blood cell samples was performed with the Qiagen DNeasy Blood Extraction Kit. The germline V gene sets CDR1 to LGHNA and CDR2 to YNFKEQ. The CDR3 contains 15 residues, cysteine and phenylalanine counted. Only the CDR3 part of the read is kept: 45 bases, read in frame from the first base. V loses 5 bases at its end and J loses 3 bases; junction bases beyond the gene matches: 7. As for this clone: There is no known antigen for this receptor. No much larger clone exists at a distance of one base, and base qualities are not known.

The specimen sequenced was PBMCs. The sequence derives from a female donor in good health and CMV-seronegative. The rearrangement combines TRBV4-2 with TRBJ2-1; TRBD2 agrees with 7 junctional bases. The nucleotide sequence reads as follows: TGTGCCAGCAGCACGCCGAGGACTAGCTACAATGAGCAGTTCTTC. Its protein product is CASSTPRTSYNEQFF.